This passage covers 7 T cell receptor beta chains from one sample sequenced in a study of blood T cell repertoires in COVID-19. Profiled with immunoSEQ multiplex PCR; TCRdb holds only in-frame clones, not every one. The data hold 110,000 or so clones, with roughly 90% observed a single time. The material sequenced was peripheral blood. These receptor sequences come from a human donor in a cohort sampled during active COVID-19.

The chain links TRBV29-1 to TRBJ2-4, with TRBD2 identical over 8 bases. Germline values: CDR1 SQVTM, CDR2 ANQGSEA. Trimming at V came to 0 bases and at J to 4 bases, leaving 5 bases not matched to a gene. The CDR3 spans 15 residues. CDR3 loop: CSVEEVAGQKNIQYF. CDR3 nucleotide sequence: TGCAGCGTTGAAGAGGTAGCGGGACAAAAAAACATTCAGTACTTC.

The sample holds a few counts of this clone. The rearrangement links TRBV25-1 to TRBJ1-6; D is possibly TRBD1 (6 bases). The germline V gene encodes CDR1 MGHDK and CDR2 SYGVNS. This CDR3 has 14 amino acids. V was pared by 3 bases and J by 8 bases, with 11 bases between. DNA for the CDR3: TGTGCCAGCAGTGAGGGACATCGGGATTCACCCCTCCACTTT. Translated, it gives CASSEGHRDSPLHF.

This clone was observed a few times. The chain carries TRBV30 and TRBJ1-3, with unresolved D. Germline CDR1 reads GTSNPN; CDR2 reads SVGIG (reference sequence). The CDR3 has 14 amino acids. V dropped 2 bases and J dropped 2 bases, with 10 bases sitting between them. The CDR3 DNA is TGTGCCTGGAGTTCGACTTGGGCTGGAAACACCATATATTTT. It translates to CAWSSTWAGNTIYF.

This clone was found a few times. J is TRBJ2-7 and V is TRBV15; TRBD1 might be the D (5 bases). Between the trimmed V and J ends, which lost 1 base and 2 bases, there was a span of 9 bases. The length of the CDR3 is 14 residues. Germline V gene sequence: CDR1 LNHNV, CDR2 YYDKDF (reference sequence). The CDR3 loop reads CATSRGGTTYEQYF. CDR3 in DNA: TGTGCCACCAGCAGAGGGGGCACAACCTACGAGCAGTACTTC.

J is TRBJ2-7 and V is TRBV3-1 (or the pseudogene TRBV3-2); 10 bases are shared with TRBD1. V lost 0 bases, J lost 2 bases, and 1 base stayed unmatched. The CDR3 has 15 amino acids. Per germline, CDR1 LGHDT and CDR2 YNNKEL (reference sequence). The CDR3 region is CASSQDGQGAYEQYF. In DNA form, the CDR3 reads TGTGCCAGCAGCCAAGATGGACAGGGGGCCTACGAGCAGTACTTC.

The chain recombines TRBV20-1 with TRBJ2-5; unclear D gene. Trimming pared 0 bases from V and 7 bases from J, leaving 6 bases between. Germline assignment: CDR1 DFQATT and CDR2 SNEGSKA (reference sequence). This CDR3 has 11 residues. CDR3 DNA sequence: TGCAGTGCTAGAGATGAGAGGACCCAGTACTTC. The encoded protein is CSARDERTQYF.

This clone was recorded once. This chain connects TRBV5-6 to TRBJ2-3, with a possible D match to TRBD1 (5 bases). There are 16 residues in the CDR3. Germline CDR1 is SGHDT and CDR2 is YYEEEE. V lost 0 bases and J 4 bases, leaving 15 bases between the germline ends. The CDR3 nucleotides read TGTGCCAGCAGCTTGGTAGGACCGACAGAGGCAGATACGCAGTATTTT. Encoded protein: CASSLVGPTEADTQYF.